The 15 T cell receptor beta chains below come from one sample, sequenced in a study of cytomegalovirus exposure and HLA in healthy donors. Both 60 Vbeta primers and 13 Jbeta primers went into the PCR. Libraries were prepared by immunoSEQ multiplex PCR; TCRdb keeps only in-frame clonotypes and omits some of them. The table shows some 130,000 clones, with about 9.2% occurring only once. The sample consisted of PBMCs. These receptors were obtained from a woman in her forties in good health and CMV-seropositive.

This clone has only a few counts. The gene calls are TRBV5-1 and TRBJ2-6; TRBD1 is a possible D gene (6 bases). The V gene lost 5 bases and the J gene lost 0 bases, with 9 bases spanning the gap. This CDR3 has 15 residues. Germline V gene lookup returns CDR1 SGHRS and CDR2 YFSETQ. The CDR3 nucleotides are TGCGCCAGCAGGGACAGTACCTCTGGGGCCAACGTCCTGACTTTC. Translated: CASRDSTSGANVLTF.

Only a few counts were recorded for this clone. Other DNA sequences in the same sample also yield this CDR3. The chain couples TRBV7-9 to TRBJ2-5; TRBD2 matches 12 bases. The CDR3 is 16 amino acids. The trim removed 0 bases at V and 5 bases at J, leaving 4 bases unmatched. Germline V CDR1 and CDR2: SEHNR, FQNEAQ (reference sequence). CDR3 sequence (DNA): TGTGCCAGCAGCTTAGCGCTAGCGGGGGGGCAGGAGACCCAGTACTTC. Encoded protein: CASSLALAGGQETQYF. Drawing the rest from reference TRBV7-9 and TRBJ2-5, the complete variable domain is DTGVSQNPRHKITKRGQNVTFRCDPISEHNRLYWYRQTLGQGPEFLTYFQNEAQLEKSRLLSDRFSAERPKGSFSTLEIQRTEQGDSAMYLCASSLALAGGQETQYFGPGTRLLVL.

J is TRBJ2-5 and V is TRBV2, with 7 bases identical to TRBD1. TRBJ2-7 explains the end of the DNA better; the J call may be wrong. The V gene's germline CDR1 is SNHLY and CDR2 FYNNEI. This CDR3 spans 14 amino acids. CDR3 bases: TGTGCCAGCAGTCCTACGGGACAGCCCTACGAGCAGTACTTC. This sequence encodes CASSPTGQPYEQYF.

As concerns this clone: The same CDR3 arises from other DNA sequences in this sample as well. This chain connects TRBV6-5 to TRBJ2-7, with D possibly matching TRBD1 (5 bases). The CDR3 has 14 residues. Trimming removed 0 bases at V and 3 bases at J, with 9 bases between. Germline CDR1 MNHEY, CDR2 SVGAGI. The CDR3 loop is CASSYSRQNYEQYF. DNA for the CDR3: TGTGCCAGCAGTTACTCGAGACAGAACTACGAGCAGTACTTC.

The CDR3 protein is CASSPRRGGNTGELFF. In DNA, the CDR3 is TGTGCCAGCTCACCGCGGAGGGGGGGAAACACCGGGGAGCTGTTTTTT. This sequence joins TRBV18 and TRBJ2-2; D possibly corresponds to TRBD2 (7 bases). V shed 3 bases and J shed 2 bases, with 13 bases lying between them. Per the germline V gene, CDR1 is KGHSH and CDR2 is LQKENI. The CDR3 spans 16 residues.

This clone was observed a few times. DNA for the CDR3: TGCAGCGTTGATTCGACTAGCGGGGTCGCAGATACGCAGTATTTT. Translating it yields CSVDSTSGVADTQYF. The chain carries TRBV29-1 and TRBJ2-3; 11 bases are shared with TRBD2. V gave up 3 bases and J gave up 4 bases; unmatched junction bases: 6. From germline, CDR1 is SQVTM and CDR2 ANQGSEA. The CDR3 is 15 residues long.

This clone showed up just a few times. The CDR3 here is CASSWRGLQETQYF. The DNA of the CDR3 is TGTGCCAGCAGTTGGCGGGGGCTTCAAGAGACCCAGTACTTC. The chain employs TRBV6-5 and TRBJ2-5; tentatively, D is TRBD2 (7 bases). CDR1 and CDR2 from the germline V gene are MNHEY and SVGAGI. This CDR3 comprises 14 residues. V was shortened by 4 bases and J by 2 bases, with 11 bases between the two germline ends.

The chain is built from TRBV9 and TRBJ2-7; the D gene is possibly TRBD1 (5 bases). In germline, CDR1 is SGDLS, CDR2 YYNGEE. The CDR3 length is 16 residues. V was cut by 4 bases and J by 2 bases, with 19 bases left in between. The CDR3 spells CASSPRITTAPYEQYF. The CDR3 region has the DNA TGTGCCAGCAGCCCACGGATCACGACAGCCCCCTACGAGCAGTACTTC.

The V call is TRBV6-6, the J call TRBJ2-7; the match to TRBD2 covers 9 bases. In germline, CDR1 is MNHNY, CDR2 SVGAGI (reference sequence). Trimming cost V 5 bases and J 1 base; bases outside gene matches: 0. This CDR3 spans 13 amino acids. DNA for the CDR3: TGTGCCAGCAGTACTAGCGGGTCCTACGAGCAGTACTTC. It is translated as CASSTSGSYEQYF.

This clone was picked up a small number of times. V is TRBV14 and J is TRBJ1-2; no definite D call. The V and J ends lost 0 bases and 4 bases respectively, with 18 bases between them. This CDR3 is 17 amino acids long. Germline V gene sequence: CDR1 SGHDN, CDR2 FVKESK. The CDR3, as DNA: TGTGCCAGCAGCCAAGAGGCGGGGATCCCTTCTCTCTATGGCTACACCTTC. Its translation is CASSQEAGIPSLYGYTF.

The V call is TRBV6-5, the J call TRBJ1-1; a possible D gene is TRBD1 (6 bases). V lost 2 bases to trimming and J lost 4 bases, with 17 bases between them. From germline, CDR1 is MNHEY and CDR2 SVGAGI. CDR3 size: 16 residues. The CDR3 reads CASSYIQIGGTTEAFF. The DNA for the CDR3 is TGTGCCAGCAGTTACATTCAGATAGGGGGAACCACTGAAGCTTTCTTT.

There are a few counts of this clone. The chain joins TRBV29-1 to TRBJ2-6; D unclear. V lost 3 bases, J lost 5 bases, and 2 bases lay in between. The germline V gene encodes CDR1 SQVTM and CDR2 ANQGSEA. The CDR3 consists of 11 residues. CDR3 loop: CSVDWANVLTF. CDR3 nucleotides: TGCAGCGTTGACTGGGCCAACGTCCTGACTTTC.

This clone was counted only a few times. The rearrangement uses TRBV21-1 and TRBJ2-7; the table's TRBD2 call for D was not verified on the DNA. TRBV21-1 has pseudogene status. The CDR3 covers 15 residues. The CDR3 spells CASSVPGLTTYEQYF. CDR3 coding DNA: TGTGCCAGCAGCGTGCCGGGACTCACAACCTACGAGCAGTACTTC.

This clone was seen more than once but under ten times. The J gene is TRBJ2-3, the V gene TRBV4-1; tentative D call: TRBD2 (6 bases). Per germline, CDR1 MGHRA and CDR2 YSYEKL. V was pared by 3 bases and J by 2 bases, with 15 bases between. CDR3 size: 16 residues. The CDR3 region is CASSQQDSGSTDTQYF. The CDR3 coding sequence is TGCGCCAGCAGCCAGCAAGATAGCGGATCCACAGATACGCAGTATTTT.

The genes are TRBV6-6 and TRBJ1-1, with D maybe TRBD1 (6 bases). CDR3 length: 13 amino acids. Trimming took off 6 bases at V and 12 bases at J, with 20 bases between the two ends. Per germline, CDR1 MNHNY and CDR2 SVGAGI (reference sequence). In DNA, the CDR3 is TGTGCCAGCAGCTTGCTACAGGGTTTAGGAACTTTCTTT. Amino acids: CASSLLQGLGTFF.